Listed here is a single T cell receptor beta chain. This CDR3 has 13 residues. In germline, CDR1 is SGHDN, CDR2 FVKESK. Trimming pared 4 bases from V and 4 bases from J, leaving 7 bases between. The table came from immunoSEQ multiplex PCR; TCRdb's copy has only in-frame clones and leaves some out. The table records 150,000 to 200,000 clones, roughly four fifths of them present only once. These data come from a study of blood T cell repertoires in COVID-19. Study overall: The United States, Italy and Spain provided the acute and convalescent COVID-19 samples. PBMCs, B-cell-depleted T cells, or T cells were the source of the cDNA or gDNA that made up the material.

Enrolled during active infection, Seattle patients were then followed longitudinally. The chain uses TRBV14 and TRBJ2-2; D is unresolved. Sequencing input: peripheral blood. The source of this sequence is a woman in her seventies with COVID-19, enrolled during active disease. In nucleotides, the CDR3 is TGTGCCAGCAGCCCTCACAGCACCGGGGAGCTGTTTTTT. Translating it yields CASSPHSTGELFF.